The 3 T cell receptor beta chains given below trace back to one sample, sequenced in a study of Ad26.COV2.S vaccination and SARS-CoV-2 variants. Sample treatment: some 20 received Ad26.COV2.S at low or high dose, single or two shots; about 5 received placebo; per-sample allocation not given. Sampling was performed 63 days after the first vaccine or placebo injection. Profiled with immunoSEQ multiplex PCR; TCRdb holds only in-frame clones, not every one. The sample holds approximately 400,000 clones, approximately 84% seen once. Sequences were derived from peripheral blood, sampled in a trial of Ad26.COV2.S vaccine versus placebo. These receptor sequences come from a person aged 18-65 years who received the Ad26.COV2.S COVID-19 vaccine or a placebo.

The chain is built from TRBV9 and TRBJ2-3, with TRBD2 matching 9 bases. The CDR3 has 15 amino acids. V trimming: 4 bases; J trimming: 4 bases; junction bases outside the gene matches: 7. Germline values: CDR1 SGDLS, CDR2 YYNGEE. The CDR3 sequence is CASSTRLAAPDTQYF. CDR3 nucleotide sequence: TGTGCCAGCAGCACCCGACTAGCGGCGCCAGATACGCAGTATTTT.

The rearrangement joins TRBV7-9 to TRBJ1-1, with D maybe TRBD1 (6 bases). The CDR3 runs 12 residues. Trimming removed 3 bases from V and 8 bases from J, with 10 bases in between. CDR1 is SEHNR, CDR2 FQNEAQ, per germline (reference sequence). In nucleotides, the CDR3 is TGTGCCAGCAGCTTTCACAGGGCGGAAGCTTTCTTT. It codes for CASSFHRAEAFF.

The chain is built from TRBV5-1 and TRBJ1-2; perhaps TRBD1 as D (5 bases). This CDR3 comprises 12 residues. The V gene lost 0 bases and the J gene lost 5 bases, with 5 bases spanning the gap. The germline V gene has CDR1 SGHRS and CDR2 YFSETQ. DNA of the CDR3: TGCGCCAGCAGCTTGGGACAGTATGGCTACACCTTC. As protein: CASSLGQYGYTF.